This T cell receptor (beta chain) is from a study of T cells in Graves' hyperthyroidism and ophthalmopathy. Using RNA transcripts as the source, TCR beta CDR3 regions were amplified. During a first-round RT-PCR of the TCR CDR3, the HTBI primer set was used. TCRdb re-analysed the multiplex PCR reads in MiXCR, keeping a single row per CDR3 protein. The table lists 500,000 to 650,000 distinct CDR3 sequences, about 15% of them singletons. This clonotype came up once. Germline lookup yields CDR1 GTSNPN and CDR2 SVGIG (reference sequence). The CDR3 covers 13 residues. With 4 bases removed from V and 2 bases from J, the gap between germline ends came to 9 bases.

This receptor was taken from a young woman with Graves' ophthalmopathy. The sample comprised blood. The V and J genes are TRBV30 and TRBJ1-3; D is unclear. The CDR3 spells CAWTSLAGNTIYF. The CDR3 region has the DNA TGTGCCTGGACGTCGCTAGCTGGAAACACCATATATTTT.